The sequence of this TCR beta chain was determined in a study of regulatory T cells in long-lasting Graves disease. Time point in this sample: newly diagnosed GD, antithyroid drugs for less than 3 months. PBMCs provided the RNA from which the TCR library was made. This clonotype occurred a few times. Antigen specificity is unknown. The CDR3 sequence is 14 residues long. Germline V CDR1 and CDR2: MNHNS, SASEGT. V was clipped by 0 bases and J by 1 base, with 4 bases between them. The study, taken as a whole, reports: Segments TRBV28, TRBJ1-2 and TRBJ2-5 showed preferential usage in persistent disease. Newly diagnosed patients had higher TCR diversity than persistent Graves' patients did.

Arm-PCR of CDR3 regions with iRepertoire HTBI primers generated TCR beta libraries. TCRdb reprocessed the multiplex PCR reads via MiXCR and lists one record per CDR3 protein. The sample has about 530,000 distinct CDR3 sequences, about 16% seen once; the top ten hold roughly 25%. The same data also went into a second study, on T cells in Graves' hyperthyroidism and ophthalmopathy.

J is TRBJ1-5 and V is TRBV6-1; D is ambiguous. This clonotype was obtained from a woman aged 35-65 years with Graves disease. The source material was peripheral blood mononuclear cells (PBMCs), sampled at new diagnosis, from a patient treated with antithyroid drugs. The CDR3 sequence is CASSEAWSNQPQHF. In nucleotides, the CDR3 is TGTGCCAGCAGTGAAGCCTGGAGCAATCAGCCCCAGCATTTT.